The TCR beta chain described here comes from a study of response to subunit inactivated influenza vaccine. MiXCR, applied by TCRdb to the RT-PCR reads, yields one record per CDR3 protein. The data show hundreds of thousands of distinct CDR3 sequences, roughly 12% seen once. With 6 bases removed from V and 1 base from J, the gap between germline ends came to 11 bases. There are 14 residues in the CDR3. The chain carries TRBV12-3 or TRBV12-4 and TRBJ2-3; D perhaps matches TRBD2 (5 bases). This TCR was sampled from a man aged 50 to 60 who received an inactivated influenza vaccine. The sequences come from PBMCs from blood, collected on the day of vaccination. The CDR3 nucleotides read TGTGCCAGCAGCCCGACTATACGCACAGATACGCAGTATTTT. Translated, it gives CASSPTIRTDTQYF.